This T cell receptor beta chain came from a study of Ad26.COV2.S vaccination and SARS-CoV-2 variants. Study-level information: Once or twice, 56 days apart, Ad26.COV2.S was delivered intramuscularly.

Only in-frame clones appear in the TCRdb table, and some are missing; sequencing was by immunoSEQ multiplex PCR. The sample contains under 500,000 clones, about 90% of which appear only once. V shed 0 bases and J shed 4 bases, with 12 bases lying between them. The CDR3 length is 16 residues. Germline CDR1 is LNHNV and CDR2 is YYDKDF (reference sequence). Sample treatment: 19 received Ad26.COV2.S at low or high dose, single or two shots; about 5 received placebo; per-sample allocation not given. Samples analyzed were those drawn on day 63 after the first vaccine or placebo injection. Expression of Wuhan-strain SARS-CoV-2 spike came from the Ad26 vector that formed the vaccine.

The clonotype was recovered from a person aged 18-60 years who received the Ad26.COV2.S COVID-19 vaccine or a placebo. This chain joins TRBV15 and TRBJ2-2, with TRBD2 as a possible D gene (5 bases). This sample comprised peripheral blood, obtained in a trial of Ad26.COV2.S vaccine versus placebo. The CDR3 DNA reads TGTGCCACCAGCAGAGATCTGCGGGTGCGCACCGGGGAGCTGTTTTTT. Its protein product is CATSRDLRVRTGELFF.